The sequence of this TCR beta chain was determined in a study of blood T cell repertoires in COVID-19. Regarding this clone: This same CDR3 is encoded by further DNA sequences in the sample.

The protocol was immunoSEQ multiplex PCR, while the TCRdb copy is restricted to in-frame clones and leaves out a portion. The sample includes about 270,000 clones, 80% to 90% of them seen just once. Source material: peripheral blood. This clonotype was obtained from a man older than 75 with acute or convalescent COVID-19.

CDR3 nucleotide sequence: TGCAGTGCTAGTCCGGGGTCTAGGTCCTACGAGCAGTACTTC. This translates into CSASPGSRSYEQYF. This sequence joins TRBV20-1 and TRBJ2-7; a possible D gene is TRBD2 (5 bases). The V and J ends lost 3 bases and 1 base respectively, with 13 bases between them. The CDR3 is 14 residues long. Per germline, CDR1 DFQATT and CDR2 SNEGSKA (reference sequence).